Listed here are 29 T cell receptor beta chains from one sample, sequenced in a study of blood T cell repertoires in COVID-19. Assay used: immunoSEQ multiplex PCR; TCRdb lists only in-frame clones, some missing. The table includes over 150,000 clones, roughly 80% detected once. Sequenced sample: peripheral blood. The receptor set was obtained from a human donor in a cohort sampled during active COVID-19.

This clone showed up just once. The same CDR3 also results from other DNA sequences found in this sample. CDR3 sequence: CASSLGGGGGYTF. The CDR3 nucleotides read TGCGCCAGCAGCTTGGGTGGCGGGGGTGGCTACACCTTC. The chain carries TRBV5-1 and TRBJ1-2; D is perhaps TRBD1 (5 bases). Germline V lookup: CDR1 SGHRS, CDR2 YFSETQ. V lost 0 bases and J 7 bases, leaving 10 bases between the germline ends. The CDR3 spans 13 residues. The full variable domain, rest sourced from reference TRBV5-1 and TRBJ1-2, is KAGVTQTPRYLIKTRGQQVTLSCSPISGHRSVSWYQQTPGQGLQFLFEYFSETQRNKGNFPGRFSGRQFSNSRSEMNVSTLELGDSALYLCASSLGGGGGYTFGSGTRLTVV.

The chain combines TRBV6-1 with TRBJ1-2, with TRBD1 matching over 9 bases. The CDR3 totals 14 residues. In germline, CDR1 is MNHNS, CDR2 SASEGT. Germline trimming cut 2 bases from V and 6 bases from J; bases unmatched to any gene: 4. The CDR3 spells CASSEPDRGHGYTF. CDR3 nucleotide sequence: TGTGCCAGCAGTGAACCGGACAGGGGTCATGGCTACACCTTC.

This sequence joins TRBV15 and TRBJ1-1, with D tentatively TRBD1 (6 bases). The V end lost 0 bases, the J end lost 4 bases, and 18 bases lay between the germline ends. CDR1 is LNHNV, CDR2 YYDKDF, per germline (reference sequence). The CDR3 totals 17 residues. The CDR3 sequence is CATSRDSQGILSTEAFF. CDR3 DNA sequence: TGTGCCACCAGCAGAGATTCACAGGGTATATTGAGCACTGAAGCTTTCTTT.

The chain has TRBV3-1 (or the pseudogene TRBV3-2) and TRBJ2-7, with 7 bases matching TRBD1. The CDR3 extends over 14 amino acids. Germline CDR1 LGHDT, CDR2 YNNKEL (reference sequence). V was pared by 4 bases and J by 3 bases, with 6 bases of the junction left unmatched. The CDR3 sequence: CASSLGTAVYEQYF. The CDR3 nucleotides are TGTGCCAGCAGCCTCGGGACAGCGGTCTACGAGCAGTACTTC.

This clone was counted a few times. This rearrangement joins TRBV27 to TRBJ1-1, with 8 bases identical to TRBD1. CDR3 length: 13 amino acids. V was pared by 5 bases and J by 4 bases, with 3 bases of the junction left unmatched. Germline V gene sequence: CDR1 MNHEY, CDR2 SMNVEV (reference sequence). The CDR3 protein is CASSLDRGTEAFF. DNA for the CDR3: TGTGCCAGCAGTCTTGACAGGGGCACTGAAGCTTTCTTT.

The J gene is TRBJ1-3, the V gene TRBV2; 8 bases line up with TRBD1. CDR1 is SNHLY and CDR2 is FYNNEI in the germline V gene. The CDR3 totals 15 residues. V lost 2 bases, J lost 4 bases, and 4 bases stayed unmatched. The CDR3 reads CASSESRQGGNTIYF. The CDR3 DNA reads as TGTGCCAGCAGTGAAAGTAGACAGGGGGGAAACACCATATATTTT.

This clone was counted a single time. The chain combines TRBV13 with TRBJ1-2, with D maybe TRBD1 (5 bases). V was cut by 10 bases and J by 3 bases, with 15 bases left in between. Per the germline V gene, CDR1 is PRHDT and CDR2 is FYEKMQ (reference sequence). CDR3 size: 13 residues. In DNA form, the CDR3 reads TGTGCCACCACCACGCGGGGCCACTATGGCTACACCTTC. It codes for CATTTRGHYGYTF.

The chain carries TRBV5-5 and TRBJ1-4; D is perhaps TRBD1 (5 bases). Germline V CDR1 and CDR2: SGHKS, YYEKEE (reference sequence). This CDR3 is built from 19 residues. V lost 7 bases to trimming and J lost 4 bases, with 29 bases between them. For the CDR3, the DNA is TGTGCCAGCTCCCTGGGAACGGGGAGGGGAAGACTTTTTAATGAAAAACTGTTTTTT. It translates to CASSLGTGRGRLFNEKLFF.

The chain couples TRBV3-1 (or the pseudogene TRBV3-2) to TRBJ1-3; D may be TRBD1 (6 bases). Per germline, CDR1 LGHDT and CDR2 YNNKEL (reference sequence). The CDR3 has 17 residues. Trimming took 3 bases from V and 0 from J, leaving 15 bases between them. CDR3 DNA: TGTGCCAGCAGCCACACTCAGGGGTTTGCCTCTGGAAACACCATATATTTT. It codes for CASSHTQGFASGNTIYF.

The J gene is TRBJ2-7, the V gene TRBV7-8, with 8 bases matching TRBD1. CDR3 size: 14 residues. After removal of 3 bases from V and 5 bases from J, the junction contained 6 bases not matched to a gene. CDR1 and CDR2 (germline): SGHVS, FQNEAQ. CDR3 bases: TGTGCCAGCAGCTTTGACAGGGGAGGCCACGAGCAGTACTTC. Its translation: CASSFDRGGHEQYF.

V and J are TRBV12-3 or TRBV12-4 and TRBJ2-3; D might be TRBD1 (6 bases). V lost 6 bases to trimming and J lost 5 bases, with 12 bases between them. This CDR3 contains 13 residues. The CDR3 DNA is TGTGCCAGCAGATATGCAGGGGTAGATACGCAGTATTTT. This sequence encodes CASRYAGVDTQYF.

The rearrangement joins TRBV5-4 to TRBJ2-1; 13 bases agree with TRBD2. CDR1 SGHNT and CDR2 YYREEE come from the germline V gene (reference sequence). The CDR3 runs 18 residues. Trimming removed 4 bases from V and 4 bases from J; junction bases left unmatched: 11. CDR3 region: CASSTTAPGLAGYNEQFF. The CDR3, as DNA: TGTGCCAGCAGCACCACGGCCCCGGGACTAGCGGGGTACAATGAGCAGTTCTTC.

The V and J genes are TRBV29-1 and TRBJ2-3; TRBD2 aligns across 9 bases. The length of the CDR3 is 16 residues. Losses at the gene ends were 3 bases for V and 3 bases for J; bases not matched to a gene: 10. Germline loops: CDR1 SQVTM, CDR2 ANQGSEA. CDR3 in amino acids: CSVDSLERGETDTQYF. In nucleotides, the CDR3 is TGCAGCGTTGATTCCCTCGAGCGGGGGGAAACAGATACGCAGTATTTT.

The V call is TRBV6-1, the J call TRBJ2-1, with TRBD1 identical over 7 bases. The V gene end was trimmed by 4 bases and the J gene end by 4 bases; junction bases not matched to a gene: 10. Germline V gene data show CDR1 as MNHNS and CDR2 as SASEGT. The length of the CDR3 is 16 residues. For the CDR3, the DNA is TGTGCCAGCAGTGCTTCGACAGGGCAATTTTACAATGAGCAGTTCTTC. It is translated as CASSASTGQFYNEQFF.

This clone was observed a single time. Other DNA sequences of this sample code for an identical CDR3. The rearrangement joins TRBV5-1 to TRBJ1-4, with TRBD1 matching 7 bases. Germline-derived CDR1 and CDR2 are SGHRS and YFSETQ. The CDR3 has 15 amino acids. V dropped 0 bases and J dropped 5; count of bases not matched to a gene: 4. DNA of the CDR3: TGCGCCAGCAGCTTGGCCGGGACAGTGAATGAAAAACTGTTTTTT. Translating gives CASSLAGTVNEKLFF.

This clone has just a few counts. The V gene is TRBV5-6, the J gene TRBJ1-2, with a tentative D call TRBD1 (5 bases). There are 12 residues in the CDR3. Germline CDR1 and CDR2: SGHDT and YYEEEE. The germline V and J ends were trimmed by 4 bases and 4 bases, with 8 bases remaining between them. CDR3: CASSKDTYGYTF. The CDR3 DNA sequence: TGTGCCAGCAGCAAGGACACCTATGGCTACACCTTC. Variable domain in full (rest from reference TRBV5-6 and TRBJ1-2): DAGVTQSPTHLIKTRGQQVTLRCSPKSGHDTVSWYQQALGQGPQFIFQYYEEEERQRGNFPDRFSGHQFPNYSSELNVNALLLGDSALYLCASSKDTYGYTFGSGTRLTVV.

The V call is TRBV5-1, the J call TRBJ1-1; TRBD1 is a possible D gene (5 bases). The CDR3 has 15 amino acids. CDR1 is SGHRS and CDR2 is YFSETQ in the germline V gene. V lost 4 bases, J lost 6 bases, and 19 bases lay in between. In DNA, the CDR3 is TGCGCCAGCAGCCCCGCCGGGGGACCTCCCGCTGAAGCTTTCTTT. Amino acids: CASSPAGGPPAEAFF. Full variable domain (remainder filled in from reference TRBV5-1 and TRBJ1-1): KAGVTQTPRYLIKTRGQQVTLSCSPISGHRSVSWYQQTPGQGLQFLFEYFSETQRNKGNFPGRFSGRQFSNSRSEMNVSTLELGDSALYLCASSPAGGPPAEAFFGQGTRLTVV.

This clone came up a few times. The chain links TRBV7-3 to TRBJ2-1; 8 nucleotides align to TRBD1. Losses at the gene ends were 0 bases for V and 2 bases for J; bases not matched to a gene: 12. Germline CDR1 reads SGHTA; CDR2 reads FQGTGA. The CDR3 extends over 19 amino acids. DNA of the CDR3: TGTGCCAGCAGCTTAACCAATGTCCCCGAGACAGGGGCCTACAATGAGCAGTTCTTC. Translation gives CASSLTNVPETGAYNEQFF.

This chain uses TRBV7-2 with TRBJ1-1, with D tentatively TRBD1 (6 bases). The CDR3 contains 15 residues. Germline V gene lookup returns CDR1 SGHTA and CDR2 FQGNSA. V was cut by 1 base and J by 2 bases, with 11 bases left in between. DNA of the CDR3: TGTGCCAGCAGCTTAGAGGGGGGGACCAACACTGAAGCTTTCTTT. Its protein is CASSLEGGTNTEAFF.

The chain carries TRBV21-1 and TRBJ2-7; TRBD1 is the table's D call and was not checked against the DNA. TRBV21-1 is a known pseudogene. This CDR3 has 15 residues. The CDR3 DNA reads TGTGCCAGCAGCAGAGGGACATTTCTTACCTACGAGCAGTACTTC. This gives the protein CASSRGTFLTYEQYF.

The V and J genes are TRBV2 and TRBJ2-7; 10 bases match TRBD1. The CDR3 length is 15 residues. Per germline, CDR1 SNHLY and CDR2 FYNNEI. V was pared by 6 bases and J by 7 bases, with 12 bases of the junction left unmatched. The CDR3 nucleotides read TGTGCCAGCAGACCCCGGGACAGGGGCCCTCGGGAGCAGTACTTC. It is translated as CASRPRDRGPREQYF.

The chain recombines TRBV5-1 with TRBJ2-1; D might be TRBD1 (6 bases). This CDR3 has 17 amino acids. V lost 5 bases and J 0 bases, leaving 18 bases between the germline ends. Germline values: CDR1 SGHRS, CDR2 YFSETQ. The CDR3 loop reads CASSFRGGVTSYNEQFF. CDR3 nucleotides: TGCGCCAGCAGTTTCAGAGGGGGAGTCACCTCCTACAATGAGCAGTTCTTC.

With respect to this clone: In the same sample, other DNA sequences code for this CDR3. The chain recombines TRBV7-9 with TRBJ2-7, with no clear D. V was shortened by 3 bases and J by 4 bases, with 7 bases between the two germline ends. The germline V gene encodes CDR1 SEHNR and CDR2 FQNEAQ (reference sequence). This CDR3 contains 12 residues. The CDR3 reads CASSLSEYEQYF. CDR3 coding DNA: TGTGCCAGCAGCTTGTCAGAATACGAGCAGTACTTC.

The chain links TRBV3-1 (or the pseudogene TRBV3-2) to TRBJ1-4, with TRBD1 matching over 8 bases. Trimming took 6 bases from V and 2 from J; bases not matched to a gene: 2. CDR1 and CDR2 (germline): LGHDT, YNNKEL (reference sequence). The length of the CDR3 is 14 residues. CDR3 region: CASSTGGTNEKLFF. The CDR3 bases are TGTGCCAGCAGTACAGGGGGGACTAATGAAAAACTGTTTTTT.

The gene calls are TRBV7-6 and TRBJ2-6; D is perhaps TRBD1 (5 bases). The V gene's germline CDR1 is SGHVS and CDR2 FNYEAQ. Trimming removed 8 bases at V and 0 bases at J, with 17 bases between. The CDR3 loop spans 17 amino acids. The CDR3 sequence is CASRGVGQDSGANVLTF. In nucleotides, the CDR3 is TGTGCCAGCCGCGGTGTGGGGCAGGACTCTGGGGCCAACGTCCTGACTTTC. The full variable domain, rest sourced from reference TRBV7-6 and TRBJ2-6, is GAGVSQSPRYKVTKRGQDVALRCDPISGHVSLYWYRQALGQGPEFLTYFNYEAQQDKSGLPNDRFSAERPEGSISTLTIQRTEQRDSAMYRCASRGVGQDSGANVLTFGAGSRLTVL.

V and J are TRBV15 and TRBJ2-1; D is perhaps TRBD1 (6 bases). This CDR3 region has 15 residues. Trimming removed 0 bases at V and 2 bases at J, with 8 bases between. CDR1 and CDR2 (germline): LNHNV, YYDKDF (reference sequence). The CDR3 nucleotides read TGTGCCACCAGCAGAGATGGGGGCCCCTACAATGAGCAGTTCTTC. This translates into CATSRDGGPYNEQFF.

This clone was seen only once. The chain uses TRBV5-6 and TRBJ2-1; D gene unclear. Trimming pared 4 bases from V and 0 bases from J, leaving 11 bases between. Germline V gives CDR1 SGHDT, CDR2 YYEEEE. This CDR3 is built from 15 residues. The CDR3 region has the DNA TGTGCCAGCAGCCAGACACCCAGCTCCTACAATGAGCAGTTCTTC. Residues: CASSQTPSSYNEQFF.

J is TRBJ1-2 and V is TRBV5-3; 8 nucleotides agree with TRBD1. TRBV5-3 is known as an ORF, though its function is uncertain. Trimming took 4 bases from V and 8 from J; bases not matched to a gene: 7. The CDR3 is 13 residues long. The CDR3 protein is CARSRDRGCGYTF. Written as DNA, the CDR3 is TGTGCCAGAAGCAGAGACAGGGGTTGCGGCTACACCTTC.

The V and J genes are TRBV6-1 and TRBJ1-2, with 7 bases aligning to TRBD1. The germline V gene encodes CDR1 MNHNS and CDR2 SASEGT. The length of the CDR3 is 14 residues. With 2 bases clipped from V and 2 bases from J, the junction kept 2 bases outside the gene matches. The CDR3 loop is CASSELRGNYGYTF. The CDR3 bases are TGTGCCAGCAGTGAACTCAGGGGGAACTATGGCTACACCTTC.